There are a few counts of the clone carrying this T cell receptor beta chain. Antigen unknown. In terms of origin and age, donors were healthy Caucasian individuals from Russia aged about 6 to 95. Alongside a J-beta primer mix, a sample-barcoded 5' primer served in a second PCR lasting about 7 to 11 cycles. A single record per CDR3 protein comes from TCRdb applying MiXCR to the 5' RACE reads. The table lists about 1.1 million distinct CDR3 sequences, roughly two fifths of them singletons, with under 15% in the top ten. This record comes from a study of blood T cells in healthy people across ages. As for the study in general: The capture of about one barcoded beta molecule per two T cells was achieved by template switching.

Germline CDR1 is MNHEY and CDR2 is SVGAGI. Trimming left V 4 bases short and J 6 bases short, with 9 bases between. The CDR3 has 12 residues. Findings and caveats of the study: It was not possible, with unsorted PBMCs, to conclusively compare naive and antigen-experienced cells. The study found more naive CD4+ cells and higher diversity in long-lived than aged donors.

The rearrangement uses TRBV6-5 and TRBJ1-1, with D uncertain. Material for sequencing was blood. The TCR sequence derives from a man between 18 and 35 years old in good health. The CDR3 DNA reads TGTGCCAGCAGTTCCCTGTACTCTGAAGCTTTCTTT. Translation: CASSSLYSEAFF.